This TCR beta chain comes out of a study of blood T cell repertoires in COVID-19. About the research overall: Sites in the United States, Italy and Spain provided acute and convalescent COVID-19 samples.

Original data processing: Amplified reference gene primers provided the basis for estimating nucleated cell counts. Only in-frame clones appear in the TCRdb table, and some are missing; sequencing was by immunoSEQ multiplex PCR. D and trimming come from the DNA, and the V and J calls and clone size come from that table. The data show some 160,000 clones, with around four fifths seen just once and around 19% held by the top ten. This CDR3 comprises 14 residues. The germline CDR1 and CDR2 sequences are SGHTS and YDEGEE. V lost 7 bases and J lost 0; bases outside the gene matches: 4. The sequence was collected from a woman in her 70s who had recovered from COVID-19. This chain joins TRBV5-8 and TRBJ2-1; 7 nucleotides agree with TRBD1. Input material: peripheral blood. For the CDR3, the DNA is TGTGCCAGCGCTAGGGGGCACTCCTACAATGAGCAGTTCTTC. The encoded protein is CASARGHSYNEQFF.